Following are 28 T cell receptor beta chains from one sample sequenced in a study of T cell changes during pregnancy in multiple sclerosis. Libraries were prepared by immunoSEQ multiplex PCR; TCRdb keeps only in-frame clonotypes and omits some of them. The data contain under 50,000 clones, 85% to 95% of them singletons. Sequenced here: CD8+ T cells from peripheral blood mononuclear cells, sampled in the second trimester of pregnancy. The receptors were sampled from a female donor with multiple sclerosis, enrolled in a pregnancy study.

V gene TRBV5-1 combines with J gene TRBJ2-3, with TRBD2 identical over 13 bases. Germline CDR1 SGHRS, CDR2 YFSETQ. CDR3 length equals 17 residues. V gave up 4 bases and J gave up 2 bases; unmatched junction bases: 7. CDR3 sequence (DNA): TGCGCCAGCAGCCGAACGGGGACTAGCGGGGCCACAGATACGCAGTATTTT. Translating gives CASSRTGTSGATDTQYF.

This clone was seen just once. This sequence joins TRBV9 and TRBJ2-7, with D possibly TRBD1 on 5 matching bases. Germline V CDR1 and CDR2: SGDLS, YYNGEE. The V and J ends lost 4 bases and 2 bases respectively, with 10 bases between them. CDR3 length equals 13 residues. This chain's CDR3 is CASSPGSTYEQYF. The CDR3 nucleotides are TGTGCCAGCAGCCCAGGGTCTACCTACGAGCAGTACTTC.

This clone was found once. J is TRBJ2-7 and V is TRBV6-5, with 8 bases identical to TRBD1. With 6 bases clipped from V and 4 bases from J, the junction kept 11 bases outside the gene matches. The CDR3 covers 15 residues. CDR1 is MNHEY, CDR2 SVGAGI, per germline. In nucleotides, the CDR3 is TGTGCCAGCAGCCGGCTCCCAGGGGGCTGGTACGAGCAGTACTTC. This sequence encodes CASSRLPGGWYEQYF.

The chain links TRBV9 to TRBJ2-3; D may be TRBD2 (5 bases). The CDR3 runs 14 residues. V lost 3 bases to trimming and J lost 5 bases, with 13 bases between them. The germline V gene has CDR1 SGDLS and CDR2 YYNGEE. The CDR3 here is CASSGELLEDTQYF. CDR3 sequence (DNA): TGTGCCAGCAGCGGGGAGCTCCTCGAAGATACGCAGTATTTT.

The gene calls are TRBV6-5 and TRBJ2-3, with TRBD2 as a possible D gene (6 bases). Trimming left V 2 bases short and J 2 bases short, with 14 bases between. The CDR3 loop spans 16 amino acids. Germline CDR1 and CDR2: MNHEY and SVGAGI. The CDR3 DNA is TGTGCCAGCAGTTACAACCGGGACTTGCCCACAGATACGCAGTATTTT. Amino acids: CASSYNRDLPTDTQYF.

The rearrangement joins TRBV11-2 to TRBJ2-1; 9 nucleotides line up with TRBD2. Germline assignment: CDR1 SGHAT and CDR2 FQNNGV. CDR3 length: 16 residues. V shed 2 bases and J 6 bases; nucleotides not matched to a gene: 8. CDR3 DNA: TGTGCCAGCAGCTTAAGAACCGGGACTAGCTTCAATGAGCAGTTCTTC. It yields the protein CASSLRTGTSFNEQFF.

This clone turned up a few times. V usage is TRBV7-9 and J usage is TRBJ1-6; D call uncertain. V lost 5 bases to trimming and J lost 0 bases, with 14 bases between them. This CDR3 region has 17 residues. Germline values: CDR1 SEHNR, CDR2 FQNEAQ (reference sequence). CDR3 protein: CASSPPPRNSYNSPLHF. The CDR3 nucleotides read TGTGCCAGCAGCCCTCCCCCCAGAAACTCCTATAATTCACCCCTCCACTTT.

The chain is built from TRBV4-2 and TRBJ2-6; D is unresolved. This CDR3 is built from 17 residues. Germline V gene lookup returns CDR1 LGHNA and CDR2 YNFKEQ. Deletions cut 1 base from V and 0 bases from J, with 10 bases between. The CDR3 loop reads CASSQGGLSSGANVLTF. CDR3 coding DNA: TGTGCCAGCAGCCAAGGTGGCCTGTCCTCTGGGGCCAACGTCCTGACTTTC.

The V call is TRBV5-6, the J call TRBJ2-4, with unresolved D. Germline-derived CDR1 and CDR2 are SGHDT and YYEEEE. CDR3 length equals 14 residues. Trimming removed 0 bases at V and 2 bases at J, with 6 bases between. Here the CDR3 reads CASSLGPTKNIQYF. Written as DNA, the CDR3 is TGTGCCAGCAGCTTGGGTCCAACCAAAAACATTCAGTACTTC.

In DNA, the CDR3 is TGTGCCAGCAGCTTAAAATGGAGCTTTCGTCCCCAGCATTTT. It is translated as CASSLKWSFRPQHF. The J gene is TRBJ1-5, the V gene TRBV7-3; D is unresolved. The CDR3 is 14 residues long. Germline V gene lookup returns CDR1 SGHTA and CDR2 FQGTGA. The V end lost 1 base, the J end lost 10 bases, and 14 bases lay between the germline ends.

The rearrangement uses TRBV10-3 and TRBJ1-2; D possibly corresponds to TRBD1 (6 bases). Per germline, CDR1 ENHRY and CDR2 SYGVKD. The CDR3 loop spans 14 amino acids. V lost 7 bases and J lost 5, with 17 bases in between. The DNA for the CDR3 is TGTGCCATCAACAGGGCGCGCGGAGATTATGGCTACACCTTC. Residues: CAINRARGDYGYTF.

The gene calls are TRBV4-2 and TRBJ1-1; possible D gene TRBD1, 6 bases. The CDR3 consists of 15 residues. V lost 0 bases and J lost 1, with 9 bases in between. The germline CDR1 and CDR2 sequences are LGHNA and YNFKEQ. For the CDR3, the DNA is TGTGCCAGCAGCCAAGATTCCAGGGGGAACACTGAAGCTTTCTTT. Translation gives CASSQDSRGNTEAFF.

V is TRBV11-2 and J is TRBJ1-3, with D maybe TRBD1 (6 bases). The CDR3 sequence is 17 residues long. The V gene's germline CDR1 is SGHAT and CDR2 FQNNGV. Trimming left V 0 bases short and J 1 base short, with 13 bases between. This chain's CDR3 is CASSLDRGGASGNTIYF. The CDR3 DNA reads TGTGCCAGCAGCTTAGATCGGGGGGGGGCTTCTGGAAACACCATATATTTT.

V usage is TRBV12-5 and J usage is TRBJ2-7; a weak D match, TRBD2 (5 bases). The CDR3 contains 12 residues. Germline V CDR1 and CDR2: LGHNT, FRNRAP. V was cut by 2 bases and J by 4 bases, with 6 bases left in between. In DNA, the CDR3 is TGTGCTAGTGGTTTGTCGGGGTACGAGCAGTACTTC. Translated, it gives CASGLSGYEQYF.

V is TRBV7-9 and J is TRBJ2-5; D uncertain. Germline V CDR1 and CDR2: SEHNR, FQNEAQ (reference sequence). V lost 5 bases to trimming and J lost 5 bases, with 15 bases between them. The length of the CDR3 is 14 residues. The CDR3: CASSPPPRTETQYF. The CDR3, as DNA: TGTGCCAGCAGCCCCCCCCCGAGAACGGAGACCCAGTACTTC.

As regards this clone: Relative to the germline gene, one junction end is altered; a read error may explain this. V gene TRBV5-5 combines with J gene TRBJ1-1; possibly TRBD1 for D (6 bases). The CDR3 has 14 residues. Germline lookup yields CDR1 SGHKS and CDR2 YYEKEE (reference sequence). The CDR3, as DNA: TGTGCCAGCAGGCTCGGGGGGGCATACACTGAAGTTTTCTTT. Encoded protein: CASRLGGAYTEVFF.

This chain joins TRBV6-1 and TRBJ2-1; 11 bases match TRBD2. CDR1 MNHNS and CDR2 SASEGT come from the germline V gene. Trimming removed 8 bases from V and 4 bases from J; junction bases left unmatched: 7. This CDR3 region has 15 residues. The CDR3 DNA reads as TGTGCCAGCGGTCTAGGGACTAGCGGTTACAATGAGCAGTTCTTC. Translating gives CASGLGTSGYNEQFF.

The gene calls are TRBV4-3 and TRBJ1-4; TRBD1 aligns across 10 bases. The V gene's germline CDR1 is LGHNA and CDR2 YSLEER. Trimming removed 4 bases from V and 8 bases from J; junction bases left unmatched: 7. The CDR3 sequence is 15 residues long. The DNA for the CDR3 is TGCGCCAGCAGCCTAGGACCGGGACAGGGGGAAAAACTGTTTTTT. Its translation is CASSLGPGQGEKLFF.

The chain uses TRBV7-9 and TRBJ1-1; no definite D call. V lost 5 bases, J lost 0 bases, and 19 bases lay in between. The CDR3 has 17 amino acids. Germline CDR1 reads SEHNR; CDR2 reads FQNEAQ (reference sequence). The CDR3 protein is CASSRPPGKSLNTEAFF. In DNA form, the CDR3 reads TGTGCCAGCAGCCGTCCACCGGGGAAGTCCCTGAACACTGAAGCTTTCTTT.

The rearrangement links TRBV7-9 to TRBJ2-5; no definite D call. Trimming shortened V by 4 bases and J by 5 bases, and 17 bases separated the two germline ends. Germline V gives CDR1 SEHNR, CDR2 FQNEAQ (reference sequence). The CDR3 sequence is 15 residues long. This CDR3 reads CASSSTLTPRETQYF. The CDR3 DNA reads TGTGCCAGCAGCTCCACTCTAACCCCCAGGGAGACCCAGTACTTC.

The rearrangement uses TRBV18 and TRBJ2-1, with 11 nucleotides matching TRBD2. The V and J ends lost 0 bases and 7 bases, in that order; junction bases with no gene match: 8. The CDR3 runs to 17 residues. Germline CDR1 KGHSH, CDR2 LQKENI. The CDR3 sequence: CASSPPSGGAFGNEQFF. DNA for the CDR3: TGTGCCAGCTCACCACCTAGCGGGGGGGCATTTGGGAATGAGCAGTTCTTC.

The chain recombines TRBV15 with TRBJ2-7; TRBD1 agrees at 8 bases. V gave up 5 bases and J gave up 9 bases; unmatched junction bases: 12. Germline V CDR1 and CDR2: LNHNV, YYDKDF (reference sequence). This CDR3 region has 14 residues. CDR3 DNA sequence: TGTGCCACCAGCTCAGGGGGAGGACAGGGACGGCAGTACTTC. Encoded protein: CATSSGGGQGRQYF.

This clone was observed a single time. This rearrangement joins TRBV6-6 to TRBJ1-1, with D perhaps TRBD1 (5 bases). The CDR3 runs 15 residues. Trimming left V 0 bases short and J 1 base short, with 9 bases between. Looked up from germline, CDR1 is MNHNY and CDR2 is SVGAGI (reference sequence). CDR3 region: CASSYSPGANTEAFF. For the CDR3, the DNA is TGTGCCAGCAGTTACTCACCTGGGGCGAACACTGAAGCTTTCTTT.

The V gene is TRBV9, the J gene TRBJ1-2, with 7 bases that match TRBD1. CDR3 length: 14 amino acids. The V gene end was trimmed by 3 bases and the J gene end by 5 bases; junction bases not matched to a gene: 7. Per germline, CDR1 SGDLS and CDR2 YYNGEE. Here the CDR3 DNA reads TGTGCCAGCAGCGCCCCAGACAGGGTGTATGGCTACACCTTC. This sequence encodes CASSAPDRVYGYTF.

The rearrangement links TRBV2 to TRBJ2-1; no clear D. Germline-derived CDR1 and CDR2 are SNHLY and FYNNEI. The CDR3 contains 14 residues. The V gene lost 3 bases and the J gene lost 4 bases, with 10 bases spanning the gap. The CDR3 nucleotides read TGTGCCAGCAGTGAGGCCAAATATTACAATGAGCAGTTCTTC. Translating it yields CASSEAKYYNEQFF. The complete variable domain, with remaining parts taken from reference TRBV2 and TRBJ2-1, reads EPEVTQTPSHQVTQMGQEVILRCVPISNHLYFYWYRQILGQKVEFLVSFYNNEISEKSEIFDDQFSVERPDGSNFTLKIRSTKLEDSAMYFCASSEAKYYNEQFFGPGTRLTVL.

In its sample, this clone was seen a few times. The rearrangement links TRBV28 to TRBJ1-5, with D possibly TRBD1 on 6 matching bases. This CDR3 has 14 residues. From germline, CDR1 is MDHEN and CDR2 SYDVKM. With 10 bases removed from V and 7 bases from J, the gap between germline ends came to 20 bases. The CDR3 DNA reads as TGTGCCACCCGGTGGGCAGGGGTCGGGCAGCCCCAGCATTTT. It codes for CATRWAGVGQPQHF.

V and J are TRBV4-3 and TRBJ2-6, with 11 nucleotides matching TRBD1. This CDR3 is 18 amino acids long. With V trimmed by 2 bases and J by 4 bases, 7 bases remained unmatched. Germline V gene sequence: CDR1 LGHNA, CDR2 YSLEER. CDR3 DNA sequence: TGCGCCAGCAGCCAATCGGACAGGGGGCCGTCGGGGGCCAACGTCCTGACTTTC. This gives the protein CASSQSDRGPSGANVLTF.

V is TRBV27 and J is TRBJ1-1; D is unresolved. Per germline, CDR1 MNHEY and CDR2 SMNVEV (reference sequence). The CDR3 length is 13 residues. The germline V and J ends were trimmed by 6 bases and 5 bases, with 13 bases remaining between them. This CDR3 is CASRVGAGTEAFF. The DNA of the CDR3 is TGTGCCAGCAGGGTTGGAGCGGGGACTGAAGCTTTCTTT.